The clone carrying this T cell receptor beta chain was counted only a few times. As handled by the study authors: Reference gene primer amplification yielded estimated nucleated cell counts. Sequenced by immunoSEQ multiplex PCR; TCRdb stores in-frame clones only, minus some. V and J calls and clone size are those listed in that table; D and trimming were worked out from the DNA. In the table there are hundreds of thousands of clones, about 88% of which are singletons. The sample belongs to a study of blood T cell repertoires in COVID-19. About the study: Acute and convalescent COVID-19 samples came from the United States, Italy and Spain. PBMCs, B-cell-depleted T cells, or T cells were the source of the cDNA or gDNA that made up the material.

Germline V lookup: CDR1 SQVTM, CDR2 ANQGSEA. Between the trimmed V and J ends, which lost 3 bases and 4 bases, there was a span of 9 bases. This CDR3 region has 12 residues. The sequence came from a woman aged 40 to 55 who had recovered from COVID-19. The sequencing input was peripheral blood. This rearrangement joins TRBV29-1 to TRBJ1-2; weak D call: TRBD1 (5 bases). The CDR3 loop is CSVEEGTYGYTF. The CDR3 nucleotides are TGCAGCGTTGAGGAGGGGACCTATGGCTACACCTTC. The full variable domain, its missing parts supplied by reference TRBV29-1 and TRBJ1-2, is SAVISQKPSRDICQRGTSLTIQCQVDSQVTMMFWYRQQPGQSLTLIATANQGSEATYESGFVIDKFPISRPNLTFSTLTVSNMSPEDSSIYLCSVEEGTYGYTFGSGTRLTVV.